Sequencing of this T cell receptor beta chain was carried out in a study of shared clonotypes between healthy human individuals (TCRdb year 2020). Regarding the complete study: The cohort included a few men and a couple of women between 18 and 49 years of age. Different laboratories and diverse techniques were used to prepare libraries and sequence TCR repertoires, to increase sequencing depth and limit assay-specific biases. For each donor, CD4 naive and CD4 memory were each run on three plates, CD8 naive on two plates, and CD8 memory on one plate. Each donor's leukapheresis produced roughly between about 0.85 and 10 billion PBMCs. To estimate repertoire size and how much clonotype sharing occurs between individuals, the study deeply sequenced the blood TCR repertoires of roughly 5 healthy adults.

The donors were healthy, HIV-negative adults with no recently reported acute infections or vaccinations. Every donor was a Caucasian adult living in Nashville, Tennessee, USA. CD4+ T cells were enriched by magnetic negative selection; naive cells were then positively selected on CD45RA, and the negative fraction formed the memory subset. Blood was obtained by leukapheresis, after which PBMCs were separated by Ficoll-Histopaque density gradient centrifugation and cryopreserved in liquid nitrogen vapor phase. Analytical flow cytometry was used to check the purity and quantity of every magnetically sorted T cell population. From each sorted fraction, genomic DNA was isolated and quantified by UV absorbance on a Nanodrop 2000c. Using the deep immunoSEQ assay, TCR CDR3 regions were amplified from genomic DNA by multiplex PCR. Extracted genomic DNA from each cell subset was spread evenly across all wells of several immunoSEQ 96-well plates, with each plate serving as a replicate. For sorted subsets, approximately 190 ng genomic DNA, equal to tens of thousands of T cell genomes, was loaded into each replicate PCR. Purified libraries were measured with a Qubit 3.0 fluorometer, size-checked on a Bioanalyzer 2100, and measured again with the KAPA Library Quantification kit. Every immunoSEQ 96-well plate was sequenced on a separate single-read 150-cycle Illumina NextSeq 550 flow cell. The study's own analysis went as follows. Because the immunoSEQ output held only junctional sequences and lacked quality scores, the filtering could not match the filtering applied to full-length reads. To assign V/J genes and CDR3, sequences were annotated using PyIR, a Python wrapper for IgBLAST v1.9, with IMGT germline references. Any read was removed if the V/J assignment was weak (E-value above 1e-6), the CDR3 was missing, or the read contained stop codons, out-of-frame junctions, or ambiguous translated residues. V3J clonotypes were defined by identical inferred V gene, J gene, and CDR3 amino acid sequence. To compute the percentage overlap between repertoires, the number of shared unique clonotypes was divided by the size of the smaller repertoire. RTK rarefaction, the Chao1 estimator, and Recon v2.1 estimates of unobserved clonotypes were used to assess repertoire richness. OLGA was used to compute generation probabilities for all TCRbeta clonotypes that the gDNA method yielded from four donors. Here the immuneACCESS table is served through TCRdb, limited to in-frame sequences with V and J called. Missing clones are a known gap in these copies; in checked studies unresolved V genes cover under half, and the rest lacks a known reason. V and J calls and clone size follow that table, whereas D and trimming were derived from the DNA. This sample comprises 600,000 to 700,000 clones, around three quarters of them detected only once. Of the sample, around 1.8% falls within the top ten clones.

Regarding this clone: Its antigen is not yet known. No clone much larger than this one lies a single base away; base qualities are absent.

The investigation overall reported the following: Rarefaction of sorted-subset datasets indicated incomplete sequencing despite the large sequencing depth. Sampling was restricted to blood, and TCR repertoires in tissue are likely to differ from TCR repertoires in blood. Pairwise subsampling led to the expectation that sequencing depth would affect the degree of clonotype sharing among donors. Sharing across several donors was observed for approximately 5% of naive CD4, over 3% of naive CD8, around 2.5% of memory CD4, and about 0.4% of memory CD8 clonotypes. Estimated clonotype richness was generally larger for naive than for memory subsets. Compared with non-shared clonotypes, clonotypes shared by all four sorted-subset donors had higher generation probabilities. Because the study included a small number of donors, the genetic and exposure-history diversity represented was limited.

The TCR originated in a woman aged 25 to 39 in good health. Input material: memory CD4+ T cells sorted from blood. According to the study, the label for this sample's cell subset or site signals: CD45RA-negative fraction.

In nucleotide form, the sequence is TGCGCCAGCAGCGAGGGACAGGCGGGTGGGTGGACTGAAGCTTTCTTT. This is translated as CASSEGQAGGWTEAFF. Recombination connected TRBV5-1 to TRBJ1-1, with 8 central nucleotides matching TRBD1. The germline V gene gives CDR1 as SGHRS and CDR2 as YFSETQ. V ends up 4 bases short and J 5 bases short, with an unmatched junction base count of 13. Including the terminal cysteine and phenylalanine, the CDR3 comprises 16 residues. The sequence is cut down to CDR3 DNA, 48 bases in frame from base 1.